This T cell receptor (beta chain) is drawn from a study of vaccination and CD4 T cells after COVID-19. The CDR3 covers 13 residues. V lost 2 bases and J 8 bases, leaving 7 bases between the germline ends. The germline V gene has CDR1 SGHNT and CDR2 YENEEA. Cultured CD4+ T-cell DNA underwent Oncomine TCR Beta short-read sequencing. Using the QIAamp micro DNA kit, genomic DNA was extracted from the CD4+ T cells that had been cultured. TCRdb recomputed calls from the PCR reads with MiXCR, one row per CDR3 protein. The sample contains tens of thousands of distinct CDR3 sequences, about 30% of which appear only once. Time point here: late sampling 161 to 241 days after vaccination in three convalescent patients. The treatment is: approximately nine-day PBMC culture with coronavirus spike peptide pools or control peptides (ViraFEST assay). In regard to this clonotype: The antigen is unknown.

The receptor was isolated from a human donor who had recovered from COVID-19. V is TRBV11-3 and J is TRBJ1-6, with D tentatively TRBD1 (6 bases). The sequencing here drew on CD4+ T cells from blood, cultured in vitro, taken about 7 months after SARS-CoV-2 vaccination. CDR3 nucleotide sequence: TGTGCCAGCAGCTTACAGGGGTATTCACCCCTCCACTTT. Residues: CASSLQGYSPLHF.